A single sample gave rise to the 32 T cell receptor beta chains below, sequenced in a study of CD8 T cells in ankylosing spondylitis. Via MiXCR, TCRdb re-called the 5' RACE reads, giving one row per CDR3 protein. This repertoire shows roughly 130,000 distinct CDR3 sequences, around 7% found once; its top ten account for roughly an eighth. Sequenced sample: blood, either unsorted or a sorted T cell fraction (not recorded which). Receptor source: a male donor with ankylosing spondylitis or in good health (not recorded which).

The sample holds many counts of this clonotype. V and J are TRBV6-4 and TRBJ1-2; 8 bases are a match to TRBD1. V lost 5 bases to trimming and J lost 2 bases; unmatched junction nucleotides: 4. The germline gives CDR1 MRHNA, CDR2 SNTAGT. CDR3 size: 14 residues. In nucleotides, the CDR3 is TGTGCCAGCAGTCCCGACAGGGGAAACTATGGCTACACCTTC. Protein sequence: CASSPDRGNYGYTF.

This clonotype appeared many times. This rearrangement joins TRBV30 to TRBJ1-1; D call uncertain. V was cut by 3 bases and J by 7 bases, with 6 bases left in between. Germline-derived CDR1 and CDR2 are GTSNPN and SVGIG (reference sequence). This CDR3 has 10 amino acids. The CDR3 reads CAWRGNEAFF. CDR3 coding DNA: TGTGCCTGGAGGGGAAATGAAGCTTTCTTT. Using reference TRBV30 and TRBJ1-1 for the parts outside the CDR3, the full variable domain is SQTIHQWPATLVQPVGSPLSLECTVEGTSNPNLYWYRQAAGRGLQLLFYSVGIGQISSEVPQNLSASRPQDRQFILSSKKLLLSDSGFYLCAWRGNEAFFGQGTRLTVV.

This clonotype came up many times. V is TRBV28 and J is TRBJ2-1, with a tentative D call TRBD1 (6 bases). This CDR3 spans 13 amino acids. Trimming removed 5 bases at V and 5 bases at J, with 10 bases between. Per germline, CDR1 MDHEN and CDR2 SYDVKM. CDR3 in amino acids: CASSRGQNNEQFF. The CDR3 DNA reads as TGTGCCAGCAGTCGAGGACAGAACAATGAGCAGTTCTTC.

This clonotype was observed many times. V gene TRBV11-2 combines with J gene TRBJ2-3; tentatively, D is TRBD2 (6 bases). The length of the CDR3 is 14 residues. Germline loops: CDR1 SGHAT, CDR2 FQNNGV. Trimming stripped 2 bases from V and 6 bases from J, with 12 bases between. Written as DNA, the CDR3 is TGTGCCAGCAGCTTAAGAGGGAGGACGGATACGCAGTATTTT. It specifies CASSLRGRTDTQYF.

This clonotype has a handful of counts. The gene calls are TRBV7-9 and TRBJ2-7; maybe TRBD2 (5 bases). The CDR3 sequence is 14 residues long. V lost 1 base and J lost 2, with 9 bases in between. CDR1 is SEHNR, CDR2 FQNEAQ, per germline (reference sequence). This CDR3 is CASSLDEGTYEQYF. The CDR3 DNA follows: TGTGCCAGCAGCTTAGATGAGGGCACCTACGAGCAGTACTTC.

This clonotype was found many times. CDR3: CASSLSPRTTDTQYF. CDR3 bases: TGTGCCAGCAGCTTAAGTCCTAGAACCACAGATACGCAGTATTTT. The rearrangement joins TRBV7-3 to TRBJ2-3; no reliable D call. V shed 1 base and J shed 2 bases, with 10 bases lying between them. This CDR3 comprises 15 residues. Germline CDR1 reads SGHTA; CDR2 reads FQGTGA.

This clonotype has a count of ten or more. V is TRBV20-1 and J is TRBJ2-5; D call uncertain. CDR3 length equals 14 residues. The ends were cut back, 2 bases at V and 0 bases at J, with 10 bases in the middle. CDR1 and CDR2 (germline): DFQATT, SNEGSKA (reference sequence). The CDR3 sequence: CSARPPGDQETQYF. The CDR3 DNA follows: TGCAGTGCTAGACCCCCCGGCGACCAAGAGACCCAGTACTTC.

J is TRBJ1-1 and V is TRBV18; 7 bases fit TRBD1. Germline loops: CDR1 KGHSH, CDR2 LQKENI. This CDR3 is 15 amino acids long. V shed 2 bases, J shed 2 bases, and the junction held 5 bases outside the gene matches. CDR3 DNA: TGTGCCAGCTCACCAGAAACAGGGGCCAACACTGAAGCTTTCTTT. This encodes CASSPETGANTEAFF.

Many counts were recorded for this clonotype. V usage is TRBV12-5 and J usage is TRBJ2-4, with 8 bases aligning to TRBD1. This CDR3 is built from 16 residues. After removal of 0 bases from V and 8 bases from J, the junction contained 9 bases not matched to a gene. The germline V gene has CDR1 LGHNT and CDR2 FRNRAP. CDR3 in amino acids: CASGLVLVRGLDIQYF. CDR3 sequence (DNA): TGTGCTAGTGGTTTGGTACTGGTCAGGGGGCTGGACATTCAGTACTTC.

This clonotype was counted many times. The genes are TRBV7-9 and TRBJ2-3; 7 nucleotides line up with TRBD1. Losses at the gene ends were 3 bases for V and 5 bases for J; bases not matched to a gene: 8. Germline values: CDR1 SEHNR, CDR2 FQNEAQ (reference sequence). The CDR3 runs to 15 residues. In nucleotides, the CDR3 is TGTGCCAGCAGCTTCGGACAGGCCTTAGGAGATACGCAGTATTTT. The encoded protein is CASSFGQALGDTQYF.

This clonotype showed up many times. The chain employs TRBV6-2 or TRBV6-3 and TRBJ2-2, with 8 bases that match TRBD1. Germline V gene lookup returns CDR1 MNHEY and CDR2 SVGEGT. The CDR3 runs 15 residues. V trimming: 7 bases; J trimming: 5 bases; junction bases outside the gene matches: 9. Written as DNA, the CDR3 is TGTGCCAGCAAGAAAGGGACAGGAGGAACCGGGGAGCTGTTTTTT. Translating gives CASKKGTGGTGELFF.

The chain carries TRBV12-3 or TRBV12-4 and TRBJ2-3, with TRBD2 identical over 8 bases. V lost 5 bases to trimming and J lost 2 bases; unmatched junction nucleotides: 6. This CDR3 comprises 15 residues. CDR3 coding DNA: TGTGCCAGCAGTCCAATTAGCGGGACCACAGATACGCAGTATTTT. As protein: CASSPISGTTDTQYF.

This clonotype was picked up many times. J is TRBJ1-1 and V is TRBV20-1; no definite D call. Germline V gives CDR1 DFQATT, CDR2 SNEGSKA (reference sequence). Trimming shortened V by 0 bases and J by 1 base, and 6 bases separated the two germline ends. The CDR3 spans 13 residues. Here the CDR3 DNA reads TGCAGTGCTAGAGAGGGCCCGAACACTGAAGCTTTCTTT. Residues: CSAREGPNTEAFF.

This clonotype was counted many times. The chain employs TRBV7-2 and TRBJ2-3; D possibly corresponds to TRBD2 (5 bases). The CDR3 contains 13 residues. Germline assignment: CDR1 SGHTA and CDR2 FQGNSA. The V end was cut by 5 bases, the J end by 6 bases, with 12 bases between. CDR3 residues: CASSPSGLDTQYF. CDR3 coding DNA: TGTGCCAGCAGCCCCTCCGGACTTGATACGCAGTATTTT.

This clonotype was counted many times. The chain is built from TRBV12-3 or TRBV12-4 and TRBJ2-1; 8 bases are shared with TRBD2. This CDR3 is 14 amino acids long. V was pared by 2 bases and J by 9 bases, with 6 bases of the junction left unmatched. CDR3 sequence: CASSLPGLVGEQFF. The CDR3, as DNA: TGTGCCAGCAGTTTACCGGGACTAGTAGGTGAGCAGTTCTTC.

There are many counts of this clonotype. V is TRBV12-3 or TRBV12-4 and J is TRBJ2-3, with 10 positions matching TRBD2. The V segment lost 6 bases and the J segment 8 bases; nucleotides outside the gene matches: 8. This CDR3 is built from 14 residues. The CDR3: CASREAGGPVTQYF. CDR3 sequence (DNA): TGTGCCAGCAGGGAAGCGGGAGGGCCTGTTACGCAGTATTTT.

This clonotype was recorded at least ten times. V is TRBV7-9 and J is TRBJ2-7, with TRBD1 as a possible D gene (6 bases). Looked up from germline, CDR1 is SEHNR and CDR2 is FQNEAQ (reference sequence). V shed 7 bases and J shed 2 bases, with 15 bases lying between them. The CDR3 is 14 amino acids. Here the CDR3 reads CASTPRDNAYEQYF. The DNA for the CDR3 is TGTGCCAGCACTCCAAGGGACAACGCCTACGAGCAGTACTTC.

This clonotype has at least ten counts. The chain links TRBV3-1 to TRBJ2-7; the D gene is possibly TRBD2 (5 bases). The germline V gene has CDR1 LGHDT and CDR2 YNNKEL (reference sequence). The length of the CDR3 is 14 residues. The V end lost 1 base, the J end lost 1 base, and 8 bases lay between the germline ends. CDR3 amino acids: CASSQVSGSYEQYF. The CDR3 nucleotides read TGTGCCAGCAGCCAAGTCAGCGGATCCTACGAGCAGTACTTC.

This clonotype was seen repeatedly, ten times or more. The chain has TRBV24-1 and TRBJ2-3, with TRBD2 identical over 8 bases. The V gene end was trimmed by 7 bases and the J gene end by 5 bases; junction bases not matched to a gene: 7. The germline V gene encodes CDR1 KGHDR and CDR2 SFDVKD. The CDR3 runs to 14 residues. CDR3 in DNA: TGTGCCACCAGGCCAGCGGGAGTAAGAGATACGCAGTATTTT. Amino acids: CATRPAGVRDTQYF.

This clonotype was detected many times. This rearrangement joins TRBV6-1 to TRBJ1-3; D possibly corresponds to TRBD1 (6 bases). CDR1 is MNHNS and CDR2 is SASEGT in the germline V gene. The CDR3 length is 17 residues. Trimming took off 5 bases at V and 4 bases at J, with 21 bases between the two ends. The CDR3: CASSLRTDSFGGNTIYF. The CDR3 bases are TGTGCCAGCAGTCTGAGGACAGACAGTTTCGGGGGAAACACCATATATTTT.

This clonotype was counted ten times or more. The chain couples TRBV28 to TRBJ2-1; 9 nucleotides align to TRBD2. V lost 7 bases to trimming and J lost 8 bases; unmatched junction nucleotides: 12. Germline V gives CDR1 MDHEN, CDR2 SYDVKM. The CDR3 spans 15 residues. DNA for the CDR3: TGTGCCAGCAATGTACCGGGACTAGCCTTCGATGAGCAGTTCTTC. As protein: CASNVPGLAFDEQFF.

This clonotype was picked up many times. The chain joins TRBV10-3 to TRBJ2-1; 11 nucleotides agree with TRBD2. Germline V CDR1 and CDR2: ENHRY, SYGVKD. This CDR3 comprises 16 residues. V trimming: 7 bases; J trimming: 0 bases; junction bases outside the gene matches: 5. CDR3 sequence: CAITSGGTSSYNEQFF. The CDR3 coding sequence is TGTGCCATCACTAGCGGGGGGACGAGCTCCTACAATGAGCAGTTCTTC.

This clonotype was recorded many times. As DNA, the CDR3 is TGCGCCAGCAGCCTTGGACCCACCGGGGAGCTGTTTTTT. Its protein product is CASSLGPTGELFF. This chain uses TRBV5-1 with TRBJ2-2; D is ambiguous. Germline CDR1 reads SGHRS; CDR2 reads YFSETQ. The CDR3 runs 13 residues. The V end was cut by 4 bases, the J end by 4 bases, with 8 bases between.

This clonotype was recorded at least ten times. J is TRBJ2-1 and V is TRBV11-2; D remains ambiguous. The CDR3 contains 18 residues. In germline, CDR1 is SGHAT, CDR2 FQNNGV. Trimming removed 5 bases from V and 0 bases from J, with 20 bases in between. The chain's CDR3 is CASSPRDRQRLSYNEQFF. CDR3 sequence (DNA): TGTGCCAGCAGCCCCCGAGACCGCCAGCGCCTCTCCTACAATGAGCAGTTCTTC.

In its sample, this clonotype was seen many times. V gene TRBV27 combines with J gene TRBJ1-5, with D tentatively TRBD1 (6 bases). V was pared by 3 bases and J by 7 bases, with 16 bases between. There are 15 residues in the CDR3. Per the germline V gene, CDR1 is MNHEY and CDR2 is SMNVEV (reference sequence). DNA for the CDR3: TGTGCCAGCAGTTTGATACAGGGCCCTTGGCAGCCCCAGCATTTT. Translation gives CASSLIQGPWQPQHF.

V is TRBV20-1 and J is TRBJ1-1, with D unclear. This CDR3 is built from 13 residues. V lost 3 bases to trimming and J lost 1 base, with 9 bases between them. Germline V CDR1 and CDR2: DFQATT, SNEGSKA (reference sequence). CDR3 protein: CSASSEGNTEAFF. CDR3 bases: TGCAGTGCTAGTAGTGAGGGGAACACTGAAGCTTTCTTT.

This clonotype was counted many times. The CDR3 spells CASSRGTIQSDTQYF. The CDR3 DNA reads TGCGCCAGCAGCCGGGGGACTATTCAGTCAGATACGCAGTATTTT. The rearrangement joins TRBV5-1 to TRBJ2-3; TRBD2 matches at 7 bases. The CDR3 is 15 amino acids. J lost 4 bases, V lost 4 bases, and 9 bases had no gene match. Germline V gene data show CDR1 as SGHRS and CDR2 as YFSETQ.

This clonotype was observed at least ten times. CDR3 bases: TGTGCCAGCAGTTTTGAGCGGCGCACAGATACGCAGTATTTT. Its protein is CASSFERRTDTQYF. The chain is built from TRBV6-2 or TRBV6-3 and TRBJ2-3, with D possibly being TRBD2 (5 bases). This CDR3 contains 14 residues. Per the germline V gene, CDR1 is MNHEY and CDR2 is SVGEGT. V was trimmed by 4 bases and J by 1 base, leaving 9 bases between them.

Worth noting for this clonotype: A much larger clone lies a single base off, so this may be a read error. This chain connects TRBV7-9 to TRBJ2-7, with 9 bases lining up with TRBD1. This CDR3 spans 15 amino acids. Germline V gene data show CDR1 as SEHNR and CDR2 as FQNEAQ (reference sequence). The CDR3 sequence is CASSSPGQGKREQNF. The CDR3 DNA sequence: TGTGCCAGCAGCTCGCCGGGACAGGGTAAACGCGAGCAGAACTTC.

This clonotype was recorded many times. The rearrangement uses TRBV5-1 and TRBJ2-5; 9 bases fit TRBD1. V gave up 5 bases and J gave up 1 base; unmatched junction bases: 6. The CDR3 loop spans 15 amino acids. Germline CDR1 reads SGHRS; CDR2 reads YFSETQ. CDR3 sequence reads: CASRRLDRGQETQYF. In DNA, the CDR3 is TGCGCCAGCAGACGCCTGGACAGGGGCCAAGAGACCCAGTACTTC.

This clonotype has at least ten counts. The rearrangement uses TRBV11-1 and TRBJ2-5, with D possibly matching TRBD2 (5 bases). The germline CDR1 and CDR2 sequences are SGHAT and FQDESV (reference sequence). This CDR3 contains 17 residues. V was pared by 11 bases and J by 0 bases, with 25 bases between. The CDR3 DNA sequence: TGTGCCGGAGAGAGAGTGGGAGATACCGAGTACCAAGAGACCCAGTACTTC. Amino acid sequence: CAGERVGDTEYQETQYF.

This rearrangement joins TRBV19 to TRBJ1-4, with D unclear. Trimming took off 4 bases at V and 3 bases at J, with 9 bases between the two ends. This CDR3 spans 14 amino acids. Germline V gene data show CDR1 as LNHDA and CDR2 as SQIVND (reference sequence). The CDR3 DNA follows: TGTGCCAGTAGTAGTTGGAGACCTAATGAAAAACTGTTTTTT. This translates into CASSSWRPNEKLFF.